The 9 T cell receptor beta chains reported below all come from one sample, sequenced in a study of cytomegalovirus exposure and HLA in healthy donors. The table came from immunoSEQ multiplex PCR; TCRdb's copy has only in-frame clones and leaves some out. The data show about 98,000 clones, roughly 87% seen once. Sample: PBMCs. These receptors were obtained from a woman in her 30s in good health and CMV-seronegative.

This CDR3 reads CASRPGGYGYTF. As DNA, the CDR3 is TGTGCCAGCAGACCAGGGGGCTATGGCTACACCTTC. J is TRBJ1-2 and V is TRBV28; 7 bases agree with TRBD1. The germline V gene encodes CDR1 MDHEN and CDR2 SYDVKM. The CDR3 is 12 amino acids. V lost 6 bases and J lost 4; bases outside the gene matches: 2.

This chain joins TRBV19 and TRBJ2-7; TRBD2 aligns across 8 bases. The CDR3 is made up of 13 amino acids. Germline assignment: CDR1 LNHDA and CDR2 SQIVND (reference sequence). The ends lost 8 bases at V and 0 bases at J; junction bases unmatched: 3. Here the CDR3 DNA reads TGTGCCAGTTCGCGGGAGGACTCCTACGAGCAGTACTTC. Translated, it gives CASSREDSYEQYF.

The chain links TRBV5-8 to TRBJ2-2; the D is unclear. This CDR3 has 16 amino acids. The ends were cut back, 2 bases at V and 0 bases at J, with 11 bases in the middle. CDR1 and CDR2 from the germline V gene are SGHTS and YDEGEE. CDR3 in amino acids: CASSLLYSANTGELFF. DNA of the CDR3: TGTGCCAGCAGCTTACTTTATAGTGCGAACACCGGGGAGCTGTTTTTT.

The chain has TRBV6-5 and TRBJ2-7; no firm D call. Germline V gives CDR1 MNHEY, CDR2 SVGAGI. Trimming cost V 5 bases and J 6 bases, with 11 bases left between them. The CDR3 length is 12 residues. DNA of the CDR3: TGTGCCAGCAGTAACCCCATCAGCGAGCAGTACTTC. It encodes CASSNPISEQYF.

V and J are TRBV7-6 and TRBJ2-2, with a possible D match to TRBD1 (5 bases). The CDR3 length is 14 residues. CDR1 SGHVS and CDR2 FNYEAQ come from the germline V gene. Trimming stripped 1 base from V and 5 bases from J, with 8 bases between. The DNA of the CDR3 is TGTGCCAGCAGCTTAGGGGGCGCGACCGGGGAGCTGTTTTTT. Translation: CASSLGGATGELFF.

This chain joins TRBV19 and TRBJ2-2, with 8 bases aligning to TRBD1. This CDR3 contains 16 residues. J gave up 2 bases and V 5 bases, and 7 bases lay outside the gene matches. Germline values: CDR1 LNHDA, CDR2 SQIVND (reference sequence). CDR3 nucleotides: TGTGCCAGTAGTCTCCGGACAGGGATCAACACCGGGGAGCTGTTTTTT. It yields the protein CASSLRTGINTGELFF.

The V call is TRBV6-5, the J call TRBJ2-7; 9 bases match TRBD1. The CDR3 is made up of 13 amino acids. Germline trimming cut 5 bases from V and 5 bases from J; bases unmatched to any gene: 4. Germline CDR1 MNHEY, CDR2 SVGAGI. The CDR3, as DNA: TGTGCCAGCAGTGGGACAGGGATCCACGAGCAGTACTTC. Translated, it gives CASSGTGIHEQYF.

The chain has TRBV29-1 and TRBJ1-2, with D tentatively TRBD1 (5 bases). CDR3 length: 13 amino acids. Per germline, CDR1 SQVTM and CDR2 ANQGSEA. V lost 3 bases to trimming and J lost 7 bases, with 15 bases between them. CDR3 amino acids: CSVEQDGTGGYTF. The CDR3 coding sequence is TGCAGCGTTGAGCAGGACGGTACAGGTGGCTACACCTTC.

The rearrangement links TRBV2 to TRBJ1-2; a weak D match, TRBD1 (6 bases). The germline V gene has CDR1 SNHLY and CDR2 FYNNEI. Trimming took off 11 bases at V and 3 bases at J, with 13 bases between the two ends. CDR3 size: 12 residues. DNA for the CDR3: TGTGCCTCCCCAGGGGACGACTATGGCTACACCTTC. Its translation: CASPGDDYGYTF.